This TCR beta chain originates from a study of cytomegalovirus exposure and HLA in healthy donors. Germline CDR1 and CDR2: PRHDT and FYEKMQ (reference sequence). Trimming cost V 2 bases and J 2 bases; bases outside gene matches: 4. The CDR3 has 18 amino acids. Researchers ran the PCR with 60 Vbeta and 13 Jbeta primers. Profiling relied on immunoSEQ multiplex PCR, and the TCRdb table lists in-frame clones only, not all of them. The repertoire holds about 110,000 clones, over 60% seen once, with about 8.5% in the top ten. Study findings and constraints: Confirmation in vitro established that a few CMV-associated chains were specific for CMV antigens.

With regard to this clone: Its antigen is not known.

The sequencing sample was made of PBMCs. The source of this sequence is a man aged 18 to 30 in good health and CMV-seropositive. The chain uses TRBV13 and TRBJ2-1; 15 nucleotides agree with TRBD2. The CDR3 spells CASSLLGLAGGTYNEQFF. In DNA, the CDR3 is TGTGCCAGCAGCTTATTGGGACTAGCGGGGGGAACCTACAATGAGCAGTTCTTC.